A selection of T cell receptor beta chains follows, all from one sample in a study of T cell repertoires in cytomegalovirus infection. TCRdb re-derived calls from the reads in MiXCR, one entry per CDR3 protein. This table holds around 310,000 distinct CDR3 sequences, roughly 15% found once. Material for sequencing was PBMCs. The receptors were sampled from a human donor in good health (CMV status not recorded). Some clones in this sample may be carry-over from other donors' samples. The conserved cysteine and the conserved F or W are not part of the CDR3 here. A D gene is named only where the DNA matches it firmly.

j_call d_call v_call cdr3_aa
TRBJ1-4 - TRBV7-2 ASSLFTDEKLF
TRBJ2-7 - TRBV20-1 SATDGGIDEQY
TRBJ2-1 TRBD2 TRBV11-2 ASSLGGAGATYNEQF
TRBJ2-7 TRBD2 TRBV7-9 ASSFRTSGFSEQY
TRBJ2-7 TRBD1 TRBV6-5 ASRGRTGEYEQY
TRBJ2-7 TRBD1 TRBV5-1 ASSLERPDRSEQY
TRBJ1-5 - TRBV12-3/TRBV12-4 ASRSRVQPQH
TRBJ2-7 TRBD1 TRBV11-3 ASSLGQGEVYEQY
TRBJ1-5 - TRBV20-1 SARVGGTGNQPQH
TRBJ1-4 - TRBV28 ASSSIGGGNEKLF
TRBJ2-6 TRBD1 TRBV7-8 ASSRGQVSSGANVLT
TRBJ1-1 - TRBV20-1 SARSGGGTEAF
TRBJ2-6 TRBD1 TRBV14 ASSQRVGGASGANVLT
TRBJ2-5 TRBD2 TRBV7-2 ASSFTSGGSETQY
TRBJ2-1 TRBD2 TRBV18 ASSPTPSGVLNEQF
TRBJ2-5 - TRBV7-2 ASSQSGSPPGETQY
TRBJ2-7 - TRBV28 ASGIPGEKYEQY
TRBJ2-3 TRBD2 TRBV7-2 ASSRLAVGTSTDTQY
TRBJ2-7 - TRBV18 ASSPGGNYEQY
TRBJ2-1 - TRBV12-3/TRBV12-4 ASSFRTVSDNEQF
TRBJ2-7 - TRBV7-6 ASSSYGQTGGEQY
TRBJ1-5 - TRBV4-2 ASSQEGKGPQPQH
TRBJ1-1 TRBD1 TRBV7-8 ASSSLQGAGTEAF
TRBJ1-4 - TRBV28 ASSLSRDGKLF
TRBJ2-2 - TRBV19 ASSIQQVRTGELF
TRBJ1-5 - TRBV20-1 SVGQNSNQPQH
TRBJ2-1 TRBD1 TRBV6-5 ASNARDRGRNEQF
TRBJ1-5 - TRBV28 ASSSGAGDQPQH